The 14 T cell receptor beta chains reported below all come from one sample, sequenced in a study of Graves' ophthalmopathy and Graves' hyperthyroidism. Amplifying from RNA transcripts, the study obtained TCR beta CDR3 regions. HTBI-primed RT-PCR formed the first round, and a multiplex PCR formed the second. TCRdb analysed the multiplex PCR reads with MiXCR anew, one entry per CDR3 protein. This sample has 350,000 to 450,000 distinct CDR3 sequences, with around 17% found just once. Sample: peripheral blood. The receptors here all came from a woman between 18 and 30 years old with Graves' ophthalmopathy.

This clonotype has just one count. The conserved phenylalanine or tryptophan normally closing the CDR3 is absent here, so this likely arose from a read error. The CDR3 loop reads CASTSTDTQYL. CDR3 bases: TGTGCCAGCACAAGCACAGATACGCAGTATCTT. The chain links TRBV28 to TRBJ2-3; D remains ambiguous. Germline lookup yields CDR1 MDHEN and CDR2 SYDVKM. The CDR3 loop spans 11 amino acids. Trimming left V 7 bases short and J 0 bases short, with 2 bases between.

This clonotype was found many times. The chain is built from TRBV6-2 or TRBV6-3 and TRBJ1-5; tentatively, D is TRBD1 (5 bases). Germline V gene sequence: CDR1 MNHEY, CDR2 SVGEGT. Trimming took off 2 bases at V and 7 bases at J, with 15 bases between the two ends. This CDR3 contains 15 residues. The CDR3 nucleotides read TGTGCCAGCAGTTACGATCGAGGGGTGGGCCAGCCCCAGCATTTT. It is translated as CASSYDRGVGQPQHF.

This clonotype has ten or more counts. The J gene is TRBJ2-5, the V gene TRBV5-6; a possible D gene is TRBD1 (6 bases). The CDR3 loop spans 16 amino acids. Germline V gene data show CDR1 as SGHDT and CDR2 as YYEEEE. The V end lost 5 bases, the J end lost 3 bases, and 20 bases lay between the germline ends. CDR3: CASSRPWDKGEETQYF. CDR3 nucleotides: TGTGCCAGCAGTCGTCCTTGGGACAAAGGGGAAGAGACCCAGTACTTC.

This clonotype came up once. The rearrangement joins TRBV15 to TRBJ2-1; D remains ambiguous. The V gene lost 0 bases and the J gene lost 3 bases, with 12 bases spanning the gap. The CDR3 sequence is 16 residues long. The germline V gene encodes CDR1 LNHNV and CDR2 YYDKDF (reference sequence). The CDR3 spells CATSRDGTTGYNEQFF. As DNA, the CDR3 is TGTGCCACCAGCAGAGATGGTACTACGGGCTACAATGAGCAGTTCTTC.

This clonotype was recorded at least ten times. This chain links TRBV14 with TRBJ1-3; no definite D call. This CDR3 has 13 residues. Trimming stripped 1 base from V and 10 bases from J, with 11 bases between. Germline V CDR1 and CDR2: SGHDN, FVKESK. CDR3 sequence: CASSQAPGGTIYF. CDR3 nucleotide sequence: TGTGCCAGCAGCCAAGCGCCTGGAGGGACCATATATTTT.

The rearrangement links TRBV30 to TRBJ2-5; D possibly corresponds to TRBD1 (6 bases). The CDR3 covers 13 residues. The germline gives CDR1 GTSNPN, CDR2 SVGIG (reference sequence). Trimming took 3 bases from V and 3 from J, leaving 11 bases between them. CDR3 loop: CAWRDRFEETQYF. The CDR3 coding sequence is TGTGCCTGGAGAGACAGGTTCGAAGAGACCCAGTACTTC.

There are many counts of this clonotype. The CDR3 DNA reads TGTGCCAGCAGTGGGAGTTCTAACTATGGCTACACCTTC. It translates to CASSGSSNYGYTF. This chain links TRBV12-3 or TRBV12-4 with TRBJ1-2, with D unclear. CDR3 length: 13 amino acids. V was pared by 5 bases and J by 0 bases, with 7 bases between.

This clonotype was counted at least ten times. The genes are TRBV27 and TRBJ2-7, with D unresolved. Deletions cut 0 bases from V and 2 bases from J, with 11 bases between. The germline CDR1 and CDR2 sequences are MNHEY and SMNVEV (reference sequence). The CDR3 is 15 amino acids. Here the CDR3 DNA reads TGTGCCAGCAGTTTATCAGGGCGTGGGGCCTACGAGCAGTACTTC. Protein: CASSLSGRGAYEQYF.

This clonotype was recorded many times. The chain is built from TRBV7-2 and TRBJ1-5; 9 bases map to TRBD1. Germline CDR1 reads SGHTA; CDR2 reads FQGNSA. The CDR3 totals 14 residues. V was pared by 6 bases and J by 4 bases, with 4 bases of the junction left unmatched. The CDR3 loop is CASSLDRGNQPQHF. Here the CDR3 DNA reads TGTGCCAGCAGTCTCGACAGGGGGAATCAGCCCCAGCATTTT.

This clonotype was detected many times. The chain combines TRBV12-3 or TRBV12-4 with TRBJ2-7; tentative D call: TRBD1 (5 bases). V dropped 5 bases and J dropped 2 bases, with 13 bases sitting between them. The CDR3 runs 14 residues. The CDR3 protein is CASSTRTQTYEQYF. CDR3 bases: TGTGCCAGCAGTACACGGACACAAACCTACGAGCAGTACTTC.

This clonotype was seen only once. V and J are TRBV24-1 and TRBJ1-5; 7 bases map to TRBD1. The CDR3 runs 13 residues. J gave up 6 bases and V 4 bases, and 2 bases lay outside the gene matches. The germline gives CDR1 KGHDR, CDR2 SFDVKD. This CDR3 is CATSETGVQPQHF. CDR3 DNA: TGTGCCACCAGTGAAACAGGGGTTCAGCCCCAGCATTTT.

This clonotype was counted at least ten times. This chain uses TRBV6-2 or TRBV6-3 with TRBJ2-2; D is ambiguous. Looked up from germline, CDR1 is MNHEY and CDR2 is SVGEGT. The CDR3 sequence is 14 residues long. Trimming shortened V by 0 bases and J by 4 bases, and 6 bases separated the two germline ends. The CDR3 DNA is TGTGCCAGCAGTTACTCTCTACTCACCGGGGAGCTGTTTTTT. This sequence encodes CASSYSLLTGELFF.

The J gene is TRBJ1-2, the V gene TRBV6-1; D uncertain. Trimming took off 6 bases at V and 2 bases at J, with 13 bases between the two ends. This CDR3 is 14 amino acids long. Germline V gene sequence: CDR1 MNHNS, CDR2 SASEGT. The CDR3 here is CASRRGEANYGYTF. The CDR3 coding sequence is TGTGCCAGCAGACGGGGAGAGGCAAACTATGGCTACACCTTC.

The chain has TRBV7-8 and TRBJ2-5; D not certain. From germline, CDR1 is SGHVS and CDR2 FQNEAQ. The CDR3 extends over 12 amino acids. The germline V and J ends were trimmed by 2 bases and 3 bases, with 4 bases remaining between them. CDR3: CASSLHKETQYF. DNA of the CDR3: TGTGCCAGCAGCTTACACAAAGAGACCCAGTACTTC.